This T cell receptor (beta chain) comes out of a study of T cells in Graves' hyperthyroidism and ophthalmopathy. In making diagnoses, clinical symptoms, serum thyroxine and TRAb, thyroid ultrasound and orbital computed tomography were all used. Ten or more counts support this clonotype. Amplification of TCR beta CDR3 regions used RNA as the template. HTBI primers were used for first-round RT-PCR of the TCR CDR3. TCRdb re-called the multiplex PCR reads through MiXCR, storing one row per CDR3 protein. The sample carries about 95,000 distinct CDR3 sequences, 35% to 50% recorded once. Germline loops: CDR1 ENHRY, CDR2 SYGVKD. The V and J ends lost 4 bases and 5 bases respectively, with 18 bases between them. This CDR3 is built from 15 residues.

The rearrangement links TRBV10-3 to TRBJ2-7; D possibly uses TRBD1 or TRBD2 (7 bases each). Sequences were obtained from peripheral blood or thyroid tissue (not recorded which). The sequence was obtained from a woman in her thirties with Graves' hyperthyroidism. The CDR3 nucleotides read TGTGCCATCAGTGGGTCCCAGGGGGGGAAGCACGAGCAGTACTTC. It yields the protein CAISGSQGGKHEQYF.